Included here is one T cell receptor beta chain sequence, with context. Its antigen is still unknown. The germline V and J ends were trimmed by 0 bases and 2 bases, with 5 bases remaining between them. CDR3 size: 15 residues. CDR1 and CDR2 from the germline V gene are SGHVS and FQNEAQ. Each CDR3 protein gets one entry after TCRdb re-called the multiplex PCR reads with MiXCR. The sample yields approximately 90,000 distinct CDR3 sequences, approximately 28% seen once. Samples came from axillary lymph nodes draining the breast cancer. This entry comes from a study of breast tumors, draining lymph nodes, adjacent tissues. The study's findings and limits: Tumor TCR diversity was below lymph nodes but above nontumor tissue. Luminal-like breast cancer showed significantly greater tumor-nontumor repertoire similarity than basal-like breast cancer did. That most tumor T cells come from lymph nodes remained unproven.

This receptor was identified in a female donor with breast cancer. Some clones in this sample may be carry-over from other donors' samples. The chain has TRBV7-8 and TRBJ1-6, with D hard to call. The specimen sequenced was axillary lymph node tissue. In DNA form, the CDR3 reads TGTGCCAGCAGCTTAGCGTGGGCCTATAATTCACCCCTCCACTTT. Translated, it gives CASSLAWAYNSPLHF.